Presented here are 32 T cell receptor beta chains from one specimen sequenced in a study. MiXCR, applied by TCRdb to the RT-PCR reads, yields one record per CDR3 protein. The sample has more than 600,000 distinct CDR3 sequences; 12% to 15% are singletons. Material for sequencing was memory CD4+ T cells from blood. These receptors all come from a female donor in good health, serving as a healthy control.

This clonotype was detected many times. The chain combines TRBV7-2 with TRBJ2-3; the D is unclear. The CDR3 has 14 residues. Germline CDR1 and CDR2: SGHTA and FQGNSA. V lost 3 bases, J lost 1 base, and 8 bases lay in between. The CDR3, as DNA: TGTGCCAGCAGCTTTCGGCAAGGCACAGATACGCAGTATTTT. Its protein product is CASSFRQGTDTQYF.

This clonotype was seen ten or more times. The V call is TRBV5-1, the J call TRBJ2-1; 10 nucleotides agree with TRBD2. This CDR3 spans 17 amino acids. Looked up from germline, CDR1 is SGHRS and CDR2 is YFSETQ. V was pared by 3 bases and J by 6 bases, with 12 bases of the junction left unmatched. In nucleotides, the CDR3 is TGCGCCAGCAGCTCTAGGCCCACTAGCGGGATCGCCAATGAGCAGTTCTTC. It codes for CASSSRPTSGIANEQFF.

In its sample, this clonotype was seen a few times. This rearrangement joins TRBV28 to TRBJ2-2, with D possibly being TRBD1 (6 bases). CDR3 size: 15 residues. Trimming left V 8 bases short and J 4 bases short, with 17 bases between. Germline CDR1 reads MDHEN; CDR2 reads SYDVKM. CDR3 nucleotides: TGTGCCAGCCGGGACAACAGACTTCTCACCGGGGAGCTGTTTTTT. It translates to CASRDNRLLTGELFF.

This clonotype showed up just a few times. A much larger clonotype is one base distant, so this may be a read error. The chain combines TRBV6-2 or TRBV6-3 with TRBJ2-5; D unresolved. The CDR3 contains 11 residues. CDR1 MNHEY and CDR2 SVGEGT come from the germline V gene. Trimming pared 2 bases from V and 4 bases from J, leaving 2 bases between. The CDR3 sequence is CASSYPETQYF. The CDR3 bases are TGTGCCAGCAGTTACCCAGAGACCCAGTACTTC.

There are a few counts of this clonotype. The chain carries TRBV6-6 and TRBJ1-5; D gene ambiguous. Germline CDR1 is MNHNY and CDR2 is SVGAGI (reference sequence). The V end was cut by 6 bases, the J end by 5 bases, with 8 bases between. This CDR3 contains 12 residues. The CDR3 sequence is CASSAMDQPQHF. CDR3 bases: TGTGCCAGCAGCGCCATGGATCAGCCCCAGCATTTT.

This chain joins TRBV12-3 or TRBV12-4 and TRBJ2-5; D is perhaps TRBD2 (5 bases). V lost 8 bases, J lost 2 bases, and 15 bases lay in between. The CDR3 extends over 14 amino acids. CDR3 coding DNA: TGTGCCAGCCTTTGGTCCGGGGTACAAGAGACCCAGTACTTC. This codes for CASLWSGVQETQYF.

This clonotype was seen a few times. The V gene is TRBV29-1, the J gene TRBJ1-1, with a possible D match to TRBD1 (5 bases). CDR1 SQVTM and CDR2 ANQGSEA come from the germline V gene. CDR3 length: 11 residues. V shed 7 bases and J shed 6 bases, with 12 bases lying between them. Here the CDR3 DNA reads TGCAGCGGGGGGACCCCCGCTGAAGCTTTCTTT. Residues: CSGGTPAEAFF.

This chain links TRBV12-3 or TRBV12-4 with TRBJ2-2; perhaps TRBD2 as D (6 bases). CDR3 length: 13 amino acids. Trimming shortened V by 8 bases and J by 15 bases, and 22 bases separated the two germline ends. The CDR3 loop is CASGGGRASGMFF. The CDR3 bases are TGTGCCAGCGGGGGAGGCCGGGCTTCCGGGATGTTTTTT.

The rearrangement uses TRBV5-1 and TRBJ2-1; 9 bases agree with TRBD2. CDR1 is SGHRS, CDR2 YFSETQ, per germline. After removal of 3 bases from V and 4 bases from J, the junction contained 5 bases not matched to a gene. The CDR3 extends over 15 amino acids. This CDR3 is CASSSAGGLYNEQFF. DNA of the CDR3: TGCGCCAGCAGCTCAGCGGGAGGTCTATACAATGAGCAGTTCTTC.

This chain joins TRBV7-2 and TRBJ2-5, with TRBD2 matching over 11 bases. J lost 3 bases, V lost 4 bases, and 10 bases had no gene match. The CDR3 runs 17 residues. The germline V gene has CDR1 SGHTA and CDR2 FQGNSA. The CDR3 bases are TGTGCCAGCAGCTCCCTCTTAGCGGGGGGGCGGGAAGAGACCCAGTACTTC. It yields the protein CASSSLLAGGREETQYF.

This clonotype was detected many times. The chain carries TRBV12-3 or TRBV12-4 and TRBJ1-1, with D unclear. V gave up 4 bases and J gave up 6 bases, with 6 bases separating them. This CDR3 comprises 11 residues. DNA of the CDR3: TGTGCCAGCAGTTCAGGATCTGAAGCTTTCTTT. Amino acids: CASSSGSEAFF.

V is TRBV10-3 and J is TRBJ2-2, with 7 nucleotides matching TRBD2. Germline CDR1 reads ENHRY; CDR2 reads SYGVKD. J was trimmed by 7 bases and V by 6 bases; bases with no gene match: 14. The CDR3 spans 16 residues. For the CDR3, the DNA is TGTGCCATCAGGACCCAACCCGGGCCGGGGGGCGGGGAGCTGTTTTTT. Amino acids: CAIRTQPGPGGGELFF.

This clonotype was found many times. The chain recombines TRBV29-1 with TRBJ1-3; a possible D gene is TRBD1 (5 bases). Trimming cost V 5 bases and J 4 bases, with 12 bases left between them. This CDR3 spans 13 amino acids. Germline CDR1 reads SQVTM; CDR2 reads ANQGSEA. The CDR3 loop is CSVQLQGGNTIYF. In DNA form, the CDR3 reads TGCAGCGTTCAGCTCCAGGGAGGAAACACCATATATTTT. Full variable domain (outside the CDR3, taken from reference TRBV29-1 and TRBJ1-3): SAVISQKPSRDICQRGTSLTIQCQVDSQVTMMFWYRQQPGQSLTLIATANQGSEATYESGFVIDKFPISRPNLTFSTLTVSNMSPEDSSIYLCSVQLQGGNTIYFGEGSWLTVV.

This clonotype was counted only a few times. The CDR3 loop is CSAWKELAGNEQYF. The CDR3 DNA sequence: TGCAGTGCTTGGAAAGAGCTAGCGGGCAACGAGCAGTACTTC. The J gene is TRBJ2-7, the V gene TRBV20-1; 8 nucleotides align to TRBD2. Germline assignment: CDR1 DFQATT and CDR2 SNEGSKA (reference sequence). The length of the CDR3 is 14 residues. V lost 5 bases to trimming and J lost 5 bases; unmatched junction nucleotides: 11.

This clonotype was seen repeatedly, ten times or more. The chain is built from TRBV6-5 and TRBJ1-6; D uncertain. Trimming took 0 bases from V and 7 from J, leaving 13 bases between them. The germline V gene encodes CDR1 MNHEY and CDR2 SVGAGI. The CDR3 sequence is 16 residues long. The CDR3 sequence is CASSYSSIGGNSPLHF. CDR3 coding DNA: TGTGCCAGCAGTTACTCGAGTATAGGCGGGAATTCACCCCTCCACTTT.

On this clonotype: The germline gene is not matched at one end of the junction; a read error may be the cause. CDR3 amino acids: CASSDERGGCLF. CDR3 DNA sequence: TGTGCCAGCAGTGACGAGCGGGGGGGGTGTCTGTTT. V usage is TRBV2 and J usage is TRBJ2-3; 10 bases fit TRBD2. This CDR3 is built from 12 residues. In germline, CDR1 is SNHLY, CDR2 FYNNEI. The full variable domain, its missing parts supplied by reference TRBV2 and TRBJ2-3, is EPEVTQTPSHQVTQMGQEVILRCVPISNHLYFYWYRQILGQKVEFLVSFYNNEISEKSEIFDDQFSVERPDGSNFTLKIRSTKLEDSAMYFCASSDERGGCLFGPGTRLTVL.

This sequence joins TRBV6-5 and TRBJ1-1; possibly TRBD1 for D (6 bases). CDR3 length: 14 residues. Deletions cut 6 bases from V and 0 bases from J, with 11 bases between. CDR1 and CDR2 from the germline V gene are MNHEY and SVGAGI. This chain's CDR3 is CASRKYRVNTEAFF. For the CDR3, the DNA is TGTGCCAGCAGGAAATACAGGGTGAACACTGAAGCTTTCTTT.

In this sample, this clonotype turned up a few times. The CDR3 DNA reads as TGTGCCAGCAGTTTAGCTGACGGAAGCTATGGCTACACCTTC. Protein product: CASSLADGSYGYTF. V and J are TRBV12-3 or TRBV12-4 and TRBJ1-2, with D hard to call. Deletions cut 0 bases from V and 4 bases from J, with 9 bases between. The CDR3 totals 14 residues.

This clonotype appeared many times. This sequence joins TRBV20-1 and TRBJ2-2, with TRBD1 matching over 7 bases. Germline V gene data show CDR1 as DFQATT and CDR2 as SNEGSKA (reference sequence). CDR3 size: 15 residues. V was pared by 0 bases and J by 7 bases, with 8 bases of the junction left unmatched. In DNA form, the CDR3 reads TGCAGTGCTAGAGATCGACAGGGATGGGACGGGGAGCTGTTTTTT. This translates into CSARDRQGWDGELFF.

This clonotype has just a few counts. This sequence joins TRBV7-9 and TRBJ2-1; TRBD1 matches 8 bases. This CDR3 is built from 13 residues. V lost 4 bases, J lost 5 bases, and 1 base stayed unmatched. Germline CDR1 and CDR2: SEHNR and FQNEAQ (reference sequence). In DNA, the CDR3 is TGTGCCAGCAGCTGGACAGGGAACAATGAGCAGTTCTTC. As protein: CASSWTGNNEQFF.

In its sample, this clonotype was seen once. The chain employs TRBV5-1 and TRBJ2-7; 7 bases are shared with TRBD2. The germline V gene has CDR1 SGHRS and CDR2 YFSETQ. The CDR3 length is 16 residues. V lost 6 bases, J lost 0 bases, and 12 bases stayed unmatched. CDR3 sequence reads: CASNRGEGSGSYEQYF. The CDR3 region has the DNA TGCGCCAGCAACCGGGGGGAGGGTTCGGGCTCCTACGAGCAGTACTTC.

This clonotype came up many times. The J gene is TRBJ1-4, the V gene TRBV6-5; 7 nucleotides align to TRBD1. The CDR3 extends over 12 amino acids. Germline CDR1 and CDR2: MNHEY and SVGAGI. V dropped 5 bases and J dropped 10; count of bases not matched to a gene: 4. CDR3 DNA sequence: TGTGCCAGCAGTCCCGCAGGGGGAAAACTGTTTTTT. Amino acid sequence: CASSPAGGKLFF.

The chain couples TRBV29-1 to TRBJ2-1; no firm D call. Trimming stripped 7 bases from V and 6 bases from J, with 19 bases between. The germline CDR1 and CDR2 sequences are SQVTM and ANQGSEA. CDR3 size: 14 residues. The CDR3 nucleotides are TGCAGCGCCTTGGACCCCTGGATGTCCAATGAGCAGTTCTTC. It encodes CSALDPWMSNEQFF.

This clonotype was counted between two and nine times. The rearrangement joins TRBV7-3 to TRBJ2-1; no firm D call. The CDR3 loop spans 14 amino acids. CDR1 is SGHTA and CDR2 is FQGTGA in the germline V gene. The germline V and J ends were trimmed by 5 bases and 9 bases, with 17 bases remaining between them. CDR3 DNA: TGTGCCAGCAGCCCTTTATCCCTAGTAGGTGAGCAGTTCTTC. It encodes CASSPLSLVGEQFF.

This clonotype was observed a handful of times. The limits of the CDR3 on the DNA are not certain, so only TCRdb's listed CDR3 is given. The gene calls are TRBV7-7 and TRBJ2-1; the table names TRBD2, a call not compared with the DNA. Germline V gene sequence: CDR1 SSHAT, CDR2 FNYEAQ (reference sequence). The CDR3 length is 16 residues, termini included. The CDR3 reads CASSFGSGTSGVQKFF.

The rearrangement links TRBV5-1 to TRBJ1-1, with D perhaps TRBD1 (5 bases). The CDR3 is 15 residues long. Germline CDR1 reads SGHRS; CDR2 reads YFSETQ. Between the trimmed V and J ends, which lost 6 bases and 7 bases, there was a span of 22 bases. CDR3 nucleotide sequence: TGCGCCAGCACGGTCGGCGGGGCCAGTTGGGATGAAGCTTTCTTT. It codes for CASTVGGASWDEAFF.

This clonotype was observed at least ten times. The chain combines TRBV25-1 with TRBJ1-1; possibly TRBD1 for D (5 bases). Germline V gene sequence: CDR1 MGHDK, CDR2 SYGVNS. The CDR3 sequence is 15 residues long. Trimming stripped 5 bases from V and 2 bases from J, with 15 bases between. CDR3 in DNA: TGTGCCAGCAGTTTAAGTACCGGGGGAAACACTGAAGCTTTCTTT. It is translated as CASSLSTGGNTEAFF.

There are a few counts of this clonotype. This chain connects TRBV5-1 to TRBJ2-7; 8 bases line up with TRBD1. This CDR3 spans 16 amino acids. Germline V lookup: CDR1 SGHRS, CDR2 YFSETQ. The V gene end was trimmed by 2 bases and the J gene end by 6 bases; junction bases not matched to a gene: 13. The CDR3 region has the DNA TGCGCCAGCAGCTTTACCGGGACAGGCGATTTTGGCGAGCAGTACTTC. The encoded protein is CASSFTGTGDFGEQYF.

The chain recombines TRBV2 with TRBJ2-7; 12 nucleotides line up with TRBD2. Germline CDR1 reads SNHLY; CDR2 reads FYNNEI. V shed 9 bases, J shed 3 bases, and the junction held 3 bases outside the gene matches. This CDR3 region has 13 residues. The CDR3 nucleotides read TGTGCCAGTCTACTAGCGGGAGGCTACGAGCAGTACTTC. Translating it yields CASLLAGGYEQYF.

This clonotype was observed a handful of times. The chain links TRBV6-2 or TRBV6-3 to TRBJ1-1; D uncertain. This CDR3 spans 13 amino acids. Trimming pared 6 bases from V and 4 bases from J, leaving 12 bases between. Germline lookup yields CDR1 MNHEY and CDR2 SVGEGT. The DNA of the CDR3 is TGTGCCAGCAGCCCGACGCTACTCACTGAAGCTTTCTTT. This encodes CASSPTLLTEAFF.

This clonotype was recorded many times. This chain links TRBV7-2 with TRBJ2-7; D is unclear. The CDR3 totals 13 residues. Trimming cost V 1 base and J 4 bases, with 8 bases left between them. Germline loops: CDR1 SGHTA, CDR2 FQGNSA. CDR3 sequence (DNA): TGTGCCAGCAGCTTAGACCCCCGGTACGAGCAGTACTTC. Protein: CASSLDPRYEQYF.

This clonotype was observed a handful of times. The rearrangement uses TRBV5-1 and TRBJ1-1; no definite D call. The V gene lost 6 bases and the J gene lost 0 bases, with 12 bases spanning the gap. The CDR3 sequence is 14 residues long. The V gene's germline CDR1 is SGHRS and CDR2 YFSETQ. In DNA, the CDR3 is TGCGCCAGCACCGGAGGAGCTTTGAACACTGAAGCTTTCTTT. This translates into CASTGGALNTEAFF.